Sequencing of this T cell receptor (beta chain) was carried out in a study of shared clonotypes between healthy human individuals. The CDR3 is made up of 14 amino acids. CDR1 and CDR2 from the germline V gene are SGHDT and YYEEEE. V was pared by 3 bases and J by 3 bases, with 6 bases of the junction left unmatched. Here immunoSEQ multiplex PCR was the method, and the copy in TCRdb shows in-frame clones only, minus some. The sample has 2 million to 3 million clones, over 85% seen once. This rearrangement joins TRBV5-6 to TRBJ2-7; 7 bases are shared with TRBD1. This receptor was taken from a man aged 18-30 years in good health. Some clones in this sample may be carry-over from other donors' samples. Sequencing was performed on naive CD4+ T cells from PBMCs. Regarding subset: CD45RA+ positively selected. CDR3 DNA: TGTGCCAGCAGCTCCCAGGGGGAGAACTACGAGCAGTACTTC. Its translation is CASSSQGENYEQYF. Combining the CDR3 with reference TRBV5-6 and TRBJ2-7 gives the whole variable domain DAGVTQSPTHLIKTRGQQVTLRCSPKSGHDTVSWYQQALGQGPQFIFQYYEEEERQRGNFPDRFSGHQFPNYSSELNVNALLLGDSALYLCASSSQGENYEQYFGPGTRLTVT.